The clone carrying this TCR beta chain was observed at least ten times. With MiXCR, TCRdb called clones anew from the PCR reads. The sample has more than 90,000 clones; roughly an eighth are singletons. Trimming removed 6 bases at V and 2 bases at J, with 10 bases between. This CDR3 has 13 residues. In germline, CDR1 is SNHLY, CDR2 FYNNEI. This sample was included in a study of metastatic and nonmetastatic thyroid tumors. Background on the study: Where malignant and benign thyroid patients were concerned, repertoires were compared across blood and tumor or nodule tissue.

No patient had received any treatment before thyroid surgery. The sequence came from a female donor with papillary thyroid cancer or a benign thyroid nodule (not recorded which). Some clones in this sample may be carry-over from other donors' samples. The chain uses TRBV2 and TRBJ1-1; no definite D call. Sequencing input: blood. The CDR3 sequence is CASRYSRNTEAFF. CDR3 DNA: TGTGCCAGCAGGTATAGTCGAAACACTGAAGCTTTCTTT.